The T cell receptor beta chain under discussion was sequenced for a study of OX40 agonist ivuxolimab in advanced cancers. The wider study: Each patient was given ivuxolimab into a vein every 2 weeks, at 0.01 to 10 mg/kg.

The study sampled blood at baseline, cycle 4 day 1, and cycle 7 day 1. General observations from the study: Clonal expansion was among the lowest in partial responders at 0.1-3.0 mg/kg, especially CD8+.

The table came from immunoSEQ multiplex PCR; TCRdb's copy has only in-frame clones and leaves some out. The sample holds 65,000 to 80,000 clones, roughly nine tenths seen once. The CDR3 spans 16 residues. CDR1 and CDR2 (germline): MGHDK, SYGVNS. J was trimmed by 5 bases and V by 6 bases; bases with no gene match: 7. About this clone itself: Its antigen is not known.

V usage is TRBV25-1 and J usage is TRBJ2-3; 14 bases are shared with TRBD2. The sample here was CD4+ or CD8+ T cells sorted from blood, taken in a trial of the OX40 agonist ivuxolimab. The clonotype originates from an adult with an advanced solid tumor such as melanoma, head and neck, liver or kidney cancer. The CDR3 region is CASRTGLAGVLDTQYF. CDR3 sequence (DNA): TGTGCCAGCAGAACGGGACTAGCGGGAGTATTAGATACGCAGTATTTT. Full variable domain (rest looked up from reference TRBV25-1 and TRBJ2-3): EADIYQTPRYLVIGTGKKITLECSQTMGHDKMYWYQQDPGMELHLIHYSYGVNSTEKGDLSSESTVSRIRTEHFPLTLESARPSHTSQYLCASRTGLAGVLDTQYFGPGTRLTVL.